The 21 T cell receptor beta chains below were found in one sample sequenced in a study of blood T cell repertoires in COVID-19. Assay: immunoSEQ multiplex PCR; the TCRdb copy retains only in-frame clones and omits some. The sample comprises over 130,000 clones, 84% of which are singletons, and approximately 4% rests with the top ten. Sequenced: PBMCs or T cells enriched from blood (not recorded which). The receptors originated from a man in his fifties in a cohort exposed to, infected with or recovered from COVID-19 (not recorded which).

The rearrangement links TRBV25-1 to TRBJ2-7; TRBD1 is a possible D gene (6 bases). Germline lookup yields CDR1 MGHDK and CDR2 SYGVNS. With 7 bases removed from V and 3 bases from J, the gap between germline ends came to 19 bases. There are 15 residues in the CDR3. For the CDR3, the DNA is TGTGCCAGCACTTCAAGCAGGGGCCCGGACTACGAGCAGTACTTC. Encoded protein: CASTSSRGPDYEQYF.

The chain uses TRBV18 and TRBJ1-6; the D is unclear. The CDR3 is made up of 16 amino acids. Trimming cost V 2 bases and J 0 bases, with 8 bases left between them. Germline V gives CDR1 KGHSH, CDR2 LQKENI. CDR3 residues: CASSPDGSSYNSPLHF. DNA of the CDR3: TGTGCCAGCTCACCAGACGGGAGCTCCTATAATTCACCCCTCCACTTT.

J is TRBJ2-7 and V is TRBV11-2; 9 bases are a match to TRBD1. From germline, CDR1 is SGHAT and CDR2 FQNNGV. The V gene end was trimmed by 5 bases and the J gene end by 2 bases; junction bases not matched to a gene: 4. The length of the CDR3 is 14 residues. CDR3 protein: CASSARDRAYEQYF. The CDR3 coding sequence is TGTGCCAGCAGCGCCCGGGACAGGGCCTACGAGCAGTACTTC.

This chain uses TRBV24-1 with TRBJ2-5; D is possibly TRBD1 (6 bases). The CDR3 runs to 15 residues. V was cut by 3 bases and J by 1 base, with 11 bases left in between. Germline V lookup: CDR1 KGHDR, CDR2 SFDVKD. This CDR3 is CATSDSTGSQETQYF. The CDR3 DNA follows: TGTGCCACCAGTGATAGTACAGGGTCCCAAGAGACCCAGTACTTC.

The V gene is TRBV20-1, the J gene TRBJ2-7; unclear D gene. The CDR3 runs to 11 residues. Germline CDR1 and CDR2: DFQATT and SNEGSKA (reference sequence). Trimming took off 3 bases at V and 6 bases at J, with 9 bases between the two ends. The CDR3 nucleotides read TGCAGTGCTAGGTTGTCCCTCGAGCAGTACTTC. It yields the protein CSARLSLEQYF.

The chain combines TRBV24-1 with TRBJ2-5, with 8 bases fitting TRBD2. CDR1 is KGHDR and CDR2 is SFDVKD in the germline V gene. The CDR3 contains 14 residues. Trimming cost V 10 bases and J 5 bases; bases outside gene matches: 11. CDR3 residues: CATGGREGRETQYF. The CDR3 nucleotides read TGTGCCACAGGCGGACGGGAGGGCCGGGAGACCCAGTACTTC.

The chain employs TRBV18 and TRBJ2-7, with 8 bases that match TRBD2. The trim removed 3 bases at V and 0 bases at J, leaving 7 bases unmatched. The CDR3 runs to 16 residues. In germline, CDR1 is KGHSH, CDR2 LQKENI. The DNA of the CDR3 is TGTGCCAGCTCACCCGGGGTAGGGACTAGCTCCTACGAGCAGTACTTC. Translation gives CASSPGVGTSSYEQYF.

V and J are TRBV6-2 or TRBV6-3 and TRBJ2-6; 13 bases line up with TRBD2. This CDR3 region has 17 residues. From germline, CDR1 is MNHEY and CDR2 SVGEGT. Trimming removed 5 bases from V and 4 bases from J; junction bases left unmatched: 5. The CDR3, as DNA: TGTGCCAGCAGTCTACTAGCGGGGGGGCCCGGGGCCAACGTCCTGACTTTC. It codes for CASSLLAGGPGANVLTF.

This clone has just one count. This chain connects TRBV2 to TRBJ1-2; the D is unclear. The CDR3 extends over 13 amino acids. CDR1 SNHLY and CDR2 FYNNEI come from the germline V gene. V shed 4 bases and J shed 8 bases, with 14 bases lying between them. The CDR3 spells CASSVNGGEGYTF. The CDR3 DNA reads TGTGCCAGCAGTGTCAATGGAGGTGAGGGCTACACCTTC.

The chain employs TRBV5-1 and TRBJ2-5, with TRBD2 identical over 8 bases. Germline CDR1 SGHRS, CDR2 YFSETQ. J was trimmed by 2 bases and V by 2 bases; bases with no gene match: 5. The CDR3 consists of 15 residues. In DNA, the CDR3 is TGCGCCAGCAGCTTCGCGGGGGGAGGGCAAGAGACCCAGTACTTC. Translation: CASSFAGGGQETQYF. Full variable domain (outside the CDR3, taken from reference TRBV5-1 and TRBJ2-5): KAGVTQTPRYLIKTRGQQVTLSCSPISGHRSVSWYQQTPGQGLQFLFEYFSETQRNKGNFPGRFSGRQFSNSRSEMNVSTLELGDSALYLCASSFAGGGQETQYFGPGTRLLVL.

The V gene is TRBV29-1, the J gene TRBJ2-7; 13 nucleotides align to TRBD2. Germline V lookup: CDR1 SQVTM, CDR2 ANQGSEA. V lost 6 bases and J lost 7; bases outside the gene matches: 21. This CDR3 is built from 18 residues. The CDR3 DNA reads TGCAGCGTCTTCGAACTAGCGGGGGGGCAACCGTCTTCGAGGGAGCAGTACTTC. Amino acid sequence: CSVFELAGGQPSSREQYF.

In its sample, this clone was seen many times. The gene calls are TRBV5-6 and TRBJ2-7; D is ambiguous. V lost 0 bases and J 6 bases, leaving 19 bases between the germline ends. The CDR3 extends over 16 amino acids. Germline V gives CDR1 SGHDT, CDR2 YYEEEE. The CDR3 here is CASSLEVGVKSGEQYF. The CDR3 DNA sequence: TGTGCCAGCAGCTTGGAAGTAGGTGTGAAATCGGGCGAGCAGTACTTC.

This chain uses TRBV6-1 with TRBJ2-7; D unresolved. The CDR3 runs to 17 residues. Deletions cut 0 bases from V and 0 bases from J, with 15 bases between. Germline CDR1 reads MNHNS; CDR2 reads SASEGT. The CDR3 protein is CASSEAMLDITSYEQYF. For the CDR3, the DNA is TGTGCCAGCAGTGAAGCGATGCTTGACATTACCTCCTACGAGCAGTACTTC.

The chain recombines TRBV13 with TRBJ2-7; 7 bases are a match to TRBD1. With V trimmed by 5 bases and J by 4 bases, 8 bases remained unmatched. In germline, CDR1 is PRHDT, CDR2 FYEKMQ (reference sequence). The CDR3 is made up of 14 amino acids. CDR3 nucleotides: TGTGCCAGCAGCCAAGGGGGCGTAGGGTACGAGCAGTACTTC. The encoded protein is CASSQGGVGYEQYF.

The chain links TRBV2 to TRBJ1-5; 7 nucleotides match TRBD1. Germline V gene sequence: CDR1 SNHLY, CDR2 FYNNEI. The V segment lost 4 bases and the J segment 0 bases; nucleotides outside the gene matches: 15. CDR3 length equals 19 residues. The CDR3 is CASSALETGSFNSNQPQHF. CDR3 sequence (DNA): TGTGCCAGCAGTGCTTTGGAGACAGGGAGTTTTAATAGCAATCAGCCCCAGCATTTT. Full variable domain (rest looked up from reference TRBV2 and TRBJ1-5): EPEVTQTPSHQVTQMGQEVILRCVPISNHLYFYWYRQILGQKVEFLVSFYNNEISEKSEIFDDQFSVERPDGSNFTLKIRSTKLEDSAMYFCASSALETGSFNSNQPQHFGDGTRLSIL.

The rearrangement links TRBV3-1 (or the pseudogene TRBV3-2) to TRBJ2-7; D unclear. Per the germline V gene, CDR1 is LGHDT and CDR2 is YNNKEL (reference sequence). The length of the CDR3 is 14 residues. V was clipped by 0 bases and J by 0 bases, with 6 bases between them. In DNA, the CDR3 is TGTGCCAGCAGCCAAGATCCTAGCTCCTACGAGCAGTACTTC. It specifies CASSQDPSSYEQYF.

J is TRBJ1-4 and V is TRBV9; tentatively, D is TRBD1 (5 bases). CDR3 length equals 15 residues. Trimming removed 1 base from V and 7 bases from J, with 14 bases in between. Germline-derived CDR1 and CDR2 are SGDLS and YYNGEE. The CDR3 DNA reads as TGTGCCAGCAGCGTAACGGACGGAGGGGCTGAAAAACTGTTTTTT. Protein sequence: CASSVTDGGAEKLFF. The full variable domain, rest sourced from reference TRBV9 and TRBJ1-4, is DSGVTQTPKHLITATGQRVTLRCSPRSGDLSVYWYQQSLDQGLQFLIQYYNGEERAKGNILERFSAQQFPDLHSELNLSSLELGDSALYFCASSVTDGGAEKLFFGSGTQLSVL.

This clone was seen a single time. The chain couples TRBV28 to TRBJ2-1, with D possibly TRBD1 on 6 matching bases. V was pared by 4 bases and J by 10 bases, with 17 bases between. The CDR3 length is 14 residues. Germline CDR1 and CDR2: MDHEN and SYDVKM. The CDR3 sequence: CASSSPSTGNEQFF. The CDR3 region has the DNA TGTGCCAGCAGTTCCCCTTCGACAGGCAACGAGCAGTTCTTC.

J is TRBJ1-2 and V is TRBV18; no definite D call. The CDR3 is made up of 15 amino acids. Germline values: CDR1 KGHSH, CDR2 LQKENI. V lost 0 bases and J lost 4, with 12 bases in between. The CDR3 DNA reads as TGTGCCAGCTCACCACCGCCGACCACGGGCTATGGCTACACCTTC. This translates into CASSPPPTTGYGYTF. The full variable domain, its missing parts supplied by reference TRBV18 and TRBJ1-2, is NAGVMQNPRHLVRRRGQEARLRCSPMKGHSHVYWYRQLPEEGLKFMVYLQKENIIDESGMPKERFSAEFPKEGPSILRIQQVVRGDSAAYFCASSPPPTTGYGYTFGSGTRLTVV.

This clone occurred once. The V call is TRBV2, the J call TRBJ2-1, with 8 bases fitting TRBD2. Germline V gives CDR1 SNHLY, CDR2 FYNNEI. V lost 6 bases to trimming and J lost 4 bases; unmatched junction nucleotides: 8. This CDR3 region has 15 residues. This CDR3 reads CASRRRGAQYNEQFF. CDR3 DNA sequence: TGTGCCAGCAGACGGCGGGGGGCCCAATACAATGAGCAGTTCTTC.

This chain connects TRBV19 to TRBJ1-5; 8 bases agree with TRBD1. Germline V gene sequence: CDR1 LNHDA, CDR2 SQIVND (reference sequence). The CDR3 contains 14 residues. With V trimmed by 6 bases and J by 3 bases, 4 bases remained unmatched. In nucleotides, the CDR3 is TGTGCCAGTAGGGACAGGGTGGACAATCAGCCCCAGCATTTT. The encoded protein is CASRDRVDNQPQHF.